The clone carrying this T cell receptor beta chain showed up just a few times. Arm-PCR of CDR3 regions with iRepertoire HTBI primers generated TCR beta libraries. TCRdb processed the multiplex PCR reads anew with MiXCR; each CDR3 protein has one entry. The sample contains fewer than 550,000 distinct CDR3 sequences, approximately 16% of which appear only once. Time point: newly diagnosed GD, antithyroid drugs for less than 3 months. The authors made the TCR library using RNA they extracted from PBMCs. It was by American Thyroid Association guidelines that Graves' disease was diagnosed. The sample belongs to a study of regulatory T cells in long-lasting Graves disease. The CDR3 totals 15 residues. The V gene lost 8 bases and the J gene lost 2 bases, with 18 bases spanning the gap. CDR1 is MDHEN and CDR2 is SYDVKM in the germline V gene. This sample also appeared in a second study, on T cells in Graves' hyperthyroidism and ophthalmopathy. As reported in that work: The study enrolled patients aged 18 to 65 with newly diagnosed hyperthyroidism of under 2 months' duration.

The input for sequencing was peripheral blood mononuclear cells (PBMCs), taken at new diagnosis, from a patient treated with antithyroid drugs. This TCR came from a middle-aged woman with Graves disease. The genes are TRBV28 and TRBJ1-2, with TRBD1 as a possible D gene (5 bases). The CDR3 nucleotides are TGTGCCAGCTCCCCTAGAGGGGCGCGAAACTATGGCTACACCTTC. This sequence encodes CASSPRGARNYGYTF.